The 6 T cell receptor beta chains reported below all come from one sample, sequenced in a study of cytomegalovirus exposure and HLA in healthy donors. 13 Jbeta primers and 60 Vbeta primers were used for the PCR. TCRdb's table, derived via immunoSEQ multiplex PCR, lists solely in-frame clones and lacks some. The data show 140,000 or so clones, roughly 72% seen once. Sequenced sample: PBMCs. These receptors were obtained from a man between 40 and 49 years old in good health and CMV-seronegative.

The J gene is TRBJ2-1, the V gene TRBV6-1; a weak D match, TRBD1 (5 bases). CDR1 and CDR2 from the germline V gene are MNHNS and SASEGT. V was pared by 2 bases and J by 13 bases, with 18 bases between. The CDR3 is 14 residues long. CDR3 nucleotides: TGTGCCAGCAGTGAACAGGAGACAGTTAGCTTACAGTTCTTC. Encoded protein: CASSEQETVSLQFF.

This rearrangement joins TRBV7-7 to TRBJ2-5; 8 bases map to TRBD1. The CDR3 runs to 16 residues. Germline V gene sequence: CDR1 SSHAT, CDR2 FNYEAQ (reference sequence). V lost 1 base, J lost 5 bases, and 9 bases stayed unmatched. CDR3 protein: CASSLGWAGGVETQYF. CDR3 DNA sequence: TGTGCCAGCAGCTTAGGGTGGGCAGGGGGCGTCGAGACCCAGTACTTC. Using reference TRBV7-7 and TRBJ2-5 for the parts outside the CDR3, the full variable domain is GAGVSQSPRYKVTKRGQDVTLRCDPISSHATLYWYQQALGQGPEFLTYFNYEAQPDKSGLPSDRFSAERPEGSISTLTIQRTEQRDSAMYRCASSLGWAGGVETQYFGPGTRLLVL.

This chain uses TRBV28 with TRBJ2-7, with 7 nucleotides matching TRBD1. The trim removed 3 bases at V and 5 bases at J, leaving 10 bases unmatched. This CDR3 has 15 amino acids. The germline CDR1 and CDR2 sequences are MDHEN and SYDVKM. CDR3 sequence: CASSFRGPTGNEQYF. The CDR3 DNA reads as TGTGCCAGCAGTTTTAGGGGGCCCACCGGGAACGAGCAGTACTTC. Combining the CDR3 with reference TRBV28 and TRBJ2-7 gives the whole variable domain DVKVTQSSRYLVKRTGEKVFLECVQDMDHENMFWYRQDPGLGLRLIYFSYDVKMKEKGDIPEGYSVSREKKERFSLILESASTNQTSMYLCASSFRGPTGNEQYFGPGTRLTVT.

This rearrangement joins TRBV10-3 to TRBJ2-2; 9 bases are a match to TRBD1. J was trimmed by 0 bases and V by 10 bases; bases with no gene match: 6. The germline V gene has CDR1 ENHRY and CDR2 SYGVKD. The CDR3 sequence is 15 residues long. The CDR3 loop reads CATGGTGSNTGELFF. The CDR3 DNA reads TGTGCCACCGGGGGGACAGGGTCGAACACCGGGGAGCTGTTTTTT.

This clone came up a few times. V usage is TRBV27 and J usage is TRBJ2-2; the match to TRBD2 covers 10 bases. With 3 bases clipped from V and 5 bases from J, the junction kept 12 bases outside the gene matches. The CDR3 sequence is 18 residues long. Germline V gene sequence: CDR1 MNHEY, CDR2 SMNVEV (reference sequence). Here the CDR3 reads CASSFLVASGSRTGELFF. The CDR3 DNA follows: TGTGCCAGCAGTTTCTTGGTAGCTAGCGGGAGTAGGACCGGGGAGCTGTTTTTT.

V usage is TRBV27 and J usage is TRBJ2-3; no clear D. V shed 5 bases and J shed 5 bases, with 8 bases lying between them. Per the germline V gene, CDR1 is MNHEY and CDR2 is SMNVEV (reference sequence). The CDR3 runs 12 residues. The CDR3 here is CASSPSGDTQYF. The CDR3 DNA reads as TGTGCCAGCAGTCCCTCCGGAGATACGCAGTATTTT.